This T cell receptor beta chain was observed in a study of technical replicates of blood from a few donors. Clones were sequenced by immunoSEQ multiplex PCR, and TCRdb holds only the in-frame ones, with some missing. In the table there are 65,000 to 80,000 clones, over 95% of which are singletons. This receptor was identified in a human donor in good health. Sequencing input: T cells isolated from PBMCs.

The CDR3, as DNA: TGCGCCAGCAGCCATAGCGGGGTTAGCACAGATACGCAGTATTTT. It codes for CASSHSGVSTDTQYF. The rearrangement links TRBV4-3 to TRBJ2-3; TRBD2 matches at 8 bases. Germline V gives CDR1 LGHNA, CDR2 YSLEER. This CDR3 spans 15 amino acids. V shed 3 bases, J shed 0 bases, and the junction held 2 bases outside the gene matches.